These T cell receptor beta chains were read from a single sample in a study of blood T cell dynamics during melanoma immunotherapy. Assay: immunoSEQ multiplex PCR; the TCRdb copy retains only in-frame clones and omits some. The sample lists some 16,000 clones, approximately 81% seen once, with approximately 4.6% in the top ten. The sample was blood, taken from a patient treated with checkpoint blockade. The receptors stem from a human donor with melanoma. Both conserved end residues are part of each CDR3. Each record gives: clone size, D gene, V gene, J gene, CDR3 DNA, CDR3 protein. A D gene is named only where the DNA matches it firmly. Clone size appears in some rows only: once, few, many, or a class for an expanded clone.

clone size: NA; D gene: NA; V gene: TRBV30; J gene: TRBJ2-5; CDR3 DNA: TGTGCCGGCATATCTGGGGAGACCCAGTACTTC; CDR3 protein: CAGISGETQYF
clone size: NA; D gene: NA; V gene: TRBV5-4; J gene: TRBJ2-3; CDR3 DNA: TGTGCCAGCAGCTTGGGCGTACGAACAGATACGCAGTATTTT; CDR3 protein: CASSLGVRTDTQYF
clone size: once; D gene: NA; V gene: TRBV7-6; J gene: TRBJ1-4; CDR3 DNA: TGTGCCAGCAGCGGTCAGGGAAGCACTAATGAAAAACTGTTTTTT; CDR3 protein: CASSGQGSTNEKLFF
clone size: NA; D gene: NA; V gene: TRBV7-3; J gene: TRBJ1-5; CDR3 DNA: TGTGCCAGCAGTCGCTACGGTCAGCCCCAGCATTTT; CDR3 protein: CASSRYGQPQHF
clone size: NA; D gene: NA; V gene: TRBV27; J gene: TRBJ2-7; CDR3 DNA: TGTGCCAGCAGTTTATCTTTTTCCTACGAGCAGTACTTC; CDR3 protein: CASSLSFSYEQYF
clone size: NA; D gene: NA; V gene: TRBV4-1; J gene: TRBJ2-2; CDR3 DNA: TGCGCCAGCAGCCAAGAACAGGGAGCGAGCACCGGGGAGCTGTTTTTT; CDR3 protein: CASSQEQGASTGELFF
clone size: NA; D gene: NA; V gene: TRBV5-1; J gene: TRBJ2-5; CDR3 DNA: TGCGCCAGCAGCCAAGACGCCGTAGCGGCACCAAAAGAGACCCAGTACTTC; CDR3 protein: CASSQDAVAAPKETQYF
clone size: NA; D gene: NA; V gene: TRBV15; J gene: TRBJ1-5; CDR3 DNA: TGTGCCACCAGCAGGGACGGTAATCAGCCCCAGCATTTT; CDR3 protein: CATSRDGNQPQHF
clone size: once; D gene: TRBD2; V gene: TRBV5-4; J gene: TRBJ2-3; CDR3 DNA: TGTGCCAGCAGCTTGCGGCGGGGGGACACAGATACGCAGTATTTT; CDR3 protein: CASSLRRGDTDTQYF
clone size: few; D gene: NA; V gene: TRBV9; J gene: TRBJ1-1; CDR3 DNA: TGTGCCAGCAGCATACCAGCGGAGGGAAGTTGGGAAGCTTTCTTT; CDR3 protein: CASSIPAEGSWEAFF
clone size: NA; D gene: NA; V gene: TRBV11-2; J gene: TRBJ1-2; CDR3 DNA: TGTGCCAGCAGCTTTTTCCCCTTGAGCGGCTACACCTTC; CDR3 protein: CASSFFPLSGYTF
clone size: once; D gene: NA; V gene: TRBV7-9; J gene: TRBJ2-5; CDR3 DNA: TGTGCCAGCAGCTTCAAGGAAGCGGGTGAGCAGTACTTC; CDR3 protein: CASSFKEAGEQYF
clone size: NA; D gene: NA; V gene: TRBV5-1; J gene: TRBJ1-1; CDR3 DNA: TGCGCCAGCAGCACCTCGGGAGGGTCGAACACTGAAGCTTTCTTT; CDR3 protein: CASSTSGGSNTEAFF
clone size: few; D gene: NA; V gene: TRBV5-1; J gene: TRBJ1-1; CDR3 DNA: TGCGCCAGCAGCCCAAGTTTAGGGGGTGGTGAAGCTTTCTTT; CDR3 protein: CASSPSLGGGEAFF
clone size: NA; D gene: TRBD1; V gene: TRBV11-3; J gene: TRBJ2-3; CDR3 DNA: TGTGCCAGCAGTCGACAGGGCCTCACAGATACGCAGTATTTT; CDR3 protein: CASSRQGLTDTQYF
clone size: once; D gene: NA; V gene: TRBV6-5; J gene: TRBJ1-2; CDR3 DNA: TGTGCCAGCTTCCCGACCGGCAGGGCGGGCTATGGCTACACCTTC; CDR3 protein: CASFPTGRAGYGYTF
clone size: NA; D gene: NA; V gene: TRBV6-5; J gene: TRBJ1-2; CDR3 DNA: TGTGCCAGCACCTCTCCCGGACAGTTAGGCTATGGCTACACCTTC; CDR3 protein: CASTSPGQLGYGYTF
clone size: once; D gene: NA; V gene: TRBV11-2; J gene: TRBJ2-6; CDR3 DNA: TGTGCCAAGCAGCGAGGGAGGAAGCAACAAAGTCGGGCCAACGTCCTGACTTTC; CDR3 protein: CAKQRGRKQQSRANVLTF
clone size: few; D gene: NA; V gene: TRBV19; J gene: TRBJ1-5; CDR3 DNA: TGTGCCAGTAGTAATCTGGACAGATCCAATCAGCCCCAGCATTTT; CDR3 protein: CASSNLDRSNQPQHF
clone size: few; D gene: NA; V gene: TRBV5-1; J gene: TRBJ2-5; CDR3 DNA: TGCGCCAGCAGCTTTCACGGGGAAGAGACCCAGTACTTC; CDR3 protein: CASSFHGEETQYF
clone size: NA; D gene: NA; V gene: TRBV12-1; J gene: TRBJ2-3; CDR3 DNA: TGTGCCAGCAGTATCCTGGACAGGGGGCAAAGCACAGATACGCAGTATTTT; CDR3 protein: CASSILDRGQSTDTQYF
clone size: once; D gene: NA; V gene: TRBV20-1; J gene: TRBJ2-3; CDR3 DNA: TGCAGTGCTAGACTAGCAGATACGCAGTATTTT; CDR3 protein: CSARLADTQYF
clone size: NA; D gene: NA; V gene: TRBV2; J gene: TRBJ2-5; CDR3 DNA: TGTGCCAGCAGTGAGACGGAGACCCAGTACTTC; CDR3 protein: CASSETETQYF
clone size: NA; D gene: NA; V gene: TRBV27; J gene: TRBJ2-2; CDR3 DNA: TGTGCCACCCTCGGCTCTGTGAACACCGGGGAGCTGTTTTTT; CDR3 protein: CATLGSVNTGELFF
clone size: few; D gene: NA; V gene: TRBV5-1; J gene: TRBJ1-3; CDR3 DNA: TGCGCCAGCAGCTTGACCGGGCGTGGAAACACCATATATTTT; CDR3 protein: CASSLTGRGNTIYF
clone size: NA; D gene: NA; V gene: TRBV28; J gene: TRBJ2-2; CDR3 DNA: TGTGCCAGCCAAAAGGACACCGGGGAGCTGTTTTTT; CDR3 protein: CASQKDTGELFF
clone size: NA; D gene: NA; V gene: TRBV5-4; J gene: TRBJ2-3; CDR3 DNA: TGTGCCAGCAGCTTGATTATCACAGATACGCAGTATTTT; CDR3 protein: CASSLIITDTQYF
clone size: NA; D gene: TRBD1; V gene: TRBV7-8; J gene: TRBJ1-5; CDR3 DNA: TGTGCCAGCAGCTTGGGCTACAGGGGCATAGATAGCAATCAGCCCCAGCATTTT; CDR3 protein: CASSLGYRGIDSNQPQHF
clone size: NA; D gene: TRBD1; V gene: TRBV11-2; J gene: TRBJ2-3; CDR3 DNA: TGTGCCAGCAGCTCCCGGGACAGAGTCACAGATACGCAGTATTTT; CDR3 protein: CASSSRDRVTDTQYF
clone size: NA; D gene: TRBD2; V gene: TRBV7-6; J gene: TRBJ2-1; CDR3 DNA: TGTGCCAGCAGCTTACAACCGGCGGGGGGGCAGTTCTTC; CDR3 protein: CASSLQPAGGQFF
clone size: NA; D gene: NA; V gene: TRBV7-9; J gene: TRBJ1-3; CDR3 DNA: TGTGCCAGCAGCTACAATCAAGGACGGACCGGCTCTGGAAACACCATATATTTT; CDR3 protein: CASSYNQGRTGSGNTIYF
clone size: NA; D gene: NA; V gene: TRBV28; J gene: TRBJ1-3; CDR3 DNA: TGTGCCAGCAGTGGGAAGACAGTGGTTGAGCGCCACACCATATATTTT; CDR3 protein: CASSGKTVVERHTIYF
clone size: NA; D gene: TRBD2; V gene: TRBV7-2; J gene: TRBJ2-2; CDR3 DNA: TGTGCCAGCAGCTTAGATGTTTTAGCGGGGGGCGGTCACGGGGAGCTGTTTTTT; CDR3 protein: CASSLDVLAGGGHGELFF
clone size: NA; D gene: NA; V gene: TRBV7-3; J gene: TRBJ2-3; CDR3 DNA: TGTGCCAGCAGCTTGGAGATCACAGATACGCAGTATTTT; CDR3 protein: CASSLEITDTQYF
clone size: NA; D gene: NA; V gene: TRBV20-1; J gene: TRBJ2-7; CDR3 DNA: TGCAGTGCTAGTGTCTCCTACGAGCAGTACTTC; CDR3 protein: CSASVSYEQYF
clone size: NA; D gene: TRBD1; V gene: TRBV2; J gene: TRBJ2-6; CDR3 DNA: TGTGCCAGTGGACAGGGGGAGTCTGGGGCCAACGTCCTGACTTTC; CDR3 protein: CASGQGESGANVLTF
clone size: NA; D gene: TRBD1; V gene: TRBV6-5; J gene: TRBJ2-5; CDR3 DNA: TGTGCCAGCAGTGCCATCGACAGGGGGCGAGAGACCCAGTACTTC; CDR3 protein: CASSAIDRGRETQYF
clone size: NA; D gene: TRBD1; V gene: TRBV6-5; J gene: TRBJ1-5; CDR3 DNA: TGTGCCAGCAGTTCAGGGGGCGGGAGGAATCAGCCCCAGCATTTT; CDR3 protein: CASSSGGGRNQPQHF
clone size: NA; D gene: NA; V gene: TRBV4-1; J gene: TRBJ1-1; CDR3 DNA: TGCGCCAGCTCGCCCGAACACCCAGGGTCCATGAACACTGAAGCTTTCTTT; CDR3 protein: CASSPEHPGSMNTEAFF
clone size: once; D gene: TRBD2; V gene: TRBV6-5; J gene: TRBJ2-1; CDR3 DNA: TGTGCCAGCAGTTACTCGCTAGCGGGGGGCGCTAATGAGCAGTTCTTC; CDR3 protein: CASSYSLAGGANEQFF
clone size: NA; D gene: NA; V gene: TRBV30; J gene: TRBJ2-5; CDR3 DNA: TGTGCCTGGAGTGTAAGGTCCATACAAGAGACCCAGTACTTC; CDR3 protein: CAWSVRSIQETQYF
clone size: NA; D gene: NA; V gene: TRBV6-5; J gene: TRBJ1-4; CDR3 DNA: TGTGCCAGCAGTAGCGTTGCAACTAATGAAAAACTGTTTTTT; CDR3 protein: CASSSVATNEKLFF
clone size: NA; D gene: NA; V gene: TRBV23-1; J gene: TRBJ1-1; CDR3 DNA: TGCGCCAGCAGTCAATCAGTCAAAGGACCCCGCGGCACTGAAGCTTTCTTT; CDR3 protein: CASSQSVKGPRGTEAFF
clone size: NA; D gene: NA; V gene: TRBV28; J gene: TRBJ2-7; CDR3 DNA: TGTGCCAGCAGTTTACTAGGACAGCGAGCCTACGAGCAGTACTTC; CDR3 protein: CASSLLGQRAYEQYF
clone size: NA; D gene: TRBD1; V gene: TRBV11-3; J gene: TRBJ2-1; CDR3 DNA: TGTGCCAGCAGCTTAGATTCCGCCGACAGGGCAGGGCAGTTCTTC; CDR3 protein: CASSLDSADRAGQFF
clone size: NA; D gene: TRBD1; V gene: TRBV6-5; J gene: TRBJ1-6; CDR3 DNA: TGTGCCAGCTCGGACAGGGGAAAATCACCCCTCCACTTT; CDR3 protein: CASSDRGKSPLHF